The 32 T cell receptor beta chains below were found in one sample sequenced in a study of identical twins. TCRdb re-derived calls from the 5' RACE reads in MiXCR, one entry per CDR3 protein. The profile shows under 300,000 distinct CDR3 sequences, approximately 8.6% of them singletons. The sample also formed part of further work on yellow fever vaccine responses in identical twins.

The source material was CD8+ T cells sorted from blood. All receptors come from a young woman in good health.

This clonotype was observed a few times. The chain has TRBV20-1 and TRBJ2-7; tentatively, D is TRBD1 (5 bases). Trimming took off 4 bases at V and 2 bases at J, with 27 bases between the two ends. The CDR3 covers 18 residues. Germline CDR1 is DFQATT and CDR2 is SNEGSKA (reference sequence). CDR3 amino acids: CSAKSDSPGTDLTYEQYF. The CDR3 region has the DNA TGCAGTGCTAAATCTGACAGTCCAGGAACCGACTTAACCTACGAGCAGTACTTC.

This clonotype was observed a few times. The J gene is TRBJ2-1, the V gene TRBV20-1; TRBD1 matches at 11 bases. The germline V gene has CDR1 DFQATT and CDR2 SNEGSKA (reference sequence). V lost 1 base, J lost 4 bases, and 6 bases stayed unmatched. The CDR3 contains 16 residues. The DNA of the CDR3 is TGCAGTGCTAGAGGATCGGGGACAGGGGGTTACAATGAGCAGTTCTTC. As protein: CSARGSGTGGYNEQFF.

This clonotype was observed many times. DNA for the CDR3: TGTGCCAGCAGTTTTAGACAGGGCGCTAACTATGGCTACACCTTC. Translation gives CASSFRQGANYGYTF. V usage is TRBV12-3 or TRBV12-4 and J usage is TRBJ1-2; 7 bases fit TRBD1. The CDR3 is 15 residues long. After removal of 3 bases from V and 0 bases from J, the junction contained 4 bases not matched to a gene.

The rearrangement joins TRBV27 to TRBJ2-7; 11 bases align to TRBD1. CDR3 length: 12 residues. Germline assignment: CDR1 MNHEY and CDR2 SMNVEV (reference sequence). The trim removed 11 bases at V and 3 bases at J, leaving 3 bases unmatched. CDR3 nucleotides: TGTGCCTTTGGGACAGGGGGCTACGAGCAGTACTTC. Protein sequence: CAFGTGGYEQYF.

The J gene is TRBJ2-7, the V gene TRBV10-3; TRBD2 is a possible D gene (6 bases). Germline V CDR1 and CDR2: ENHRY, SYGVKD. The CDR3 is made up of 16 amino acids. The V end was cut by 3 bases, the J end by 5 bases, with 20 bases between. Here the CDR3 DNA reads TGTGCCATCAGTGATCTCCGGGACTTGAGACGGAACGAGCAGTACTTC. Its protein is CAISDLRDLRRNEQYF.

This clonotype has a handful of counts. CDR3 DNA sequence: TGTGCCAGCAGCTTAGCGGGGAGCAGGGTCTCCTACGAGCAGTACTTC. Residues: CASSLAGSRVSYEQYF. The rearrangement joins TRBV7-2 to TRBJ2-7; perhaps D is TRBD1 or TRBD2 (5 bases each). In germline, CDR1 is SGHTA, CDR2 FQGNSA. The CDR3 extends over 16 amino acids. Trimming cost V 0 bases and J 0 bases, with 12 bases left between them.

This chain uses TRBV2 with TRBJ2-7, with D perhaps matching TRBD1 (8 bases). V gave up 6 bases and J gave up 3 bases, with 21 bases separating them. Germline CDR1 is SNHLY and CDR2 is FYNNEI. This CDR3 comprises 16 residues. Here the CDR3 DNA reads TGTGCCAGCAGCGGCGGGGGTGACAGGGGCGACTACGAGCAGTACTTC. This translates into CASSGGGDRGDYEQYF.

In this sample, this clonotype turned up a few times. This sequence joins TRBV3-1 and TRBJ1-2; possible D gene TRBD1, 5 bases. The germline gives CDR1 LGHDT, CDR2 YNNKEL (reference sequence). This CDR3 has 16 residues. Trimming cost V 0 bases and J 7 bases, with 18 bases left between them. CDR3 sequence reads: CASSQEPPTGRGGYTF. Written as DNA, the CDR3 is TGTGCCAGCAGCCAAGAGCCCCCGACGGGGCGTGGTGGCTACACCTTC.

This clonotype occurred many times. This chain uses TRBV12-3 or TRBV12-4 with TRBJ2-2; D unclear. Trimming removed 8 bases at V and 0 bases at J, with 10 bases between. The CDR3 is made up of 14 amino acids. CDR3 sequence: CASPETPNTGELFF. CDR3 nucleotides: TGTGCCAGCCCGGAGACTCCGAACACCGGGGAGCTGTTTTTT.

The gene calls are TRBV4-1 and TRBJ2-1; 9 positions match TRBD2. CDR1 MGHRA and CDR2 YSYEKL come from the germline V gene. With V trimmed by 5 bases and J by 6 bases, 20 bases remained unmatched. This CDR3 has 19 residues. This chain's CDR3 is CASSELPGLAVGRGNEQFF. CDR3 coding DNA: TGCGCCAGCAGCGAACTGCCGGGACTAGCAGTGGGCAGGGGCAATGAGCAGTTCTTC.

The table lists this clonotype with many counts. The chain has TRBV7-2 and TRBJ2-3, with TRBD2 matching over 14 bases. The CDR3 extends over 16 amino acids. The germline gives CDR1 SGHTA, CDR2 FQGNSA. V was pared by 5 bases and J by 5 bases, with 6 bases of the junction left unmatched. The CDR3 DNA follows: TGTGCCAGCAGCCTTGGGACTAGCGGGGGTCAAGATACGCAGTATTTT. It codes for CASSLGTSGGQDTQYF.

This clonotype was detected a few times. The chain has TRBV4-1 and TRBJ2-5, with 10 bases matching TRBD1. The CDR3 runs 15 residues. The germline V gene has CDR1 MGHRA and CDR2 YSYEKL. V gave up 2 bases and J gave up 5 bases; unmatched junction bases: 5. The CDR3 loop is CASSQIDRGQETQYF. The CDR3 DNA reads TGCGCCAGCAGCCAAATCGACAGGGGGCAGGAGACCCAGTACTTC.

This clonotype appeared a few times. The chain links TRBV20-1 to TRBJ2-3; a possible D gene is TRBD1 (6 bases). CDR1 and CDR2 from the germline V gene are DFQATT and SNEGSKA (reference sequence). The CDR3 has 12 residues. Trimming removed 5 bases at V and 6 bases at J, with 12 bases between. CDR3 sequence: CSAEGTTDTQYF. In DNA, the CDR3 is TGCAGTGCTGAAGGGACAACGGATACGCAGTATTTT.

In this sample, this clonotype turned up a few times. This chain links TRBV7-8 with TRBJ1-1, with D perhaps TRBD1 (5 bases). Trimming took 1 base from V and 9 from J, leaving 15 bases between them. Germline V gene lookup returns CDR1 SGHVS and CDR2 FQNEAQ. The CDR3 runs to 14 residues. CDR3 nucleotides: TGTGCCAGCAGCTTAGAAACAGGACTTATCCAAGCTTTCTTT. As protein: CASSLETGLIQAFF.

This clonotype was seen many times. This chain connects TRBV29-1 to TRBJ2-1; 8 nucleotides align to TRBD2. From germline, CDR1 is SQVTM and CDR2 ANQGSEA. Trimming took 1 base from V and 2 from J; bases not matched to a gene: 7. The CDR3 runs to 16 residues. CDR3 DNA: TGCAGCGTTGAAGGCTTCAGCGGGAGTGCCTACAATGAGCAGTTCTTC. Translating it yields CSVEGFSGSAYNEQFF.

This chain joins TRBV2 and TRBJ2-3; tentatively, D is TRBD1 or TRBD2 (5 bases each). There are 15 residues in the CDR3. Trimming removed 3 bases at V and 1 base at J, with 11 bases between. The V gene's germline CDR1 is SNHLY and CDR2 FYNNEI. The CDR3, as DNA: TGTGCCAGCAGTGATTCCAGGGACCGCACAGATACGCAGTATTTT. Translated: CASSDSRDRTDTQYF.

At least ten counts were recorded for this clonotype. The V and J genes are TRBV5-1 and TRBJ1-1; perhaps TRBD1 as D (5 bases). Looked up from germline, CDR1 is SGHRS and CDR2 is YFSETQ. The length of the CDR3 is 14 residues. Trimming cost V 4 bases and J 0 bases, with 10 bases left between them. CDR3 bases: TGCGCCAGCAGCCCCGACAGCTTGAACACTGAAGCTTTCTTT. This translates into CASSPDSLNTEAFF.

In this sample, this clonotype turned up many times. This chain connects TRBV11-2 to TRBJ2-7; 8 bases match TRBD2. The CDR3 is made up of 15 amino acids. J lost 5 bases, V lost 4 bases, and 10 bases had no gene match. Germline CDR1 is SGHAT and CDR2 is FQNNGV. The CDR3 spells CASSSVWVAGNEQYF. CDR3 bases: TGTGCCAGCAGCTCCGTTTGGGTAGCGGGAAACGAGCAGTACTTC.

This clonotype has more than one count but fewer than ten. The chain links TRBV5-6 to TRBJ2-7; D uncertain. Trimming took 3 bases from V and 7 from J, leaving 17 bases between them. The germline gives CDR1 SGHDT, CDR2 YYEEEE. The CDR3 runs to 14 residues. The CDR3 region has the DNA TGTGCCAGCAGCTCCCGGATTGGTTCAAGAGAGCAGTACTTC. This translates into CASSSRIGSREQYF.

As for this clonotype: It may be a read error: a sequence one base away is much more abundant. V and J are TRBV6-2 or TRBV6-3 and TRBJ2-1, with D perhaps TRBD1 (5 bases). Germline V gene lookup returns CDR1 MNHEY and CDR2 SVGEGT. The CDR3 runs 15 residues. In nucleotides, the CDR3 is TGTGCCGGCAGTAAACTGGGCTCTTGGGGCTATGAGCAGTTCTTC. Translated: CAGSKLGSWGYEQFF.

This clonotype was detected only a few times. This sequence joins TRBV11-2 and TRBJ2-7; D is undetermined. V shed 2 bases and J shed 7 bases, with 18 bases lying between them. The CDR3 has 15 residues. Germline CDR1 and CDR2: SGHAT and FQNNGV. CDR3 DNA sequence: TGTGCCAGCAGCTTATCCTCAGTAGGGCCTGAGGAGCAGTACTTC. Amino acid sequence: CASSLSSVGPEEQYF. The variable domain in full, with the rest retrieved from reference TRBV11-2 and TRBJ2-7, is EAGVAQSPRYKIIEKRQSVAFWCNPISGHATLYWYQQILGQGPKLLIQFQNNGVVDDSQLPKDRFSAERLKGVDSTLKIQPAKLEDSAVYLCASSLSSVGPEEQYFGPGTRLTVT.

The chain joins TRBV20-1 to TRBJ2-2; 7 nucleotides align to TRBD1. V gave up 4 bases and J gave up 3 bases; unmatched junction bases: 5. Germline values: CDR1 DFQATT, CDR2 SNEGSKA (reference sequence). The CDR3 totals 14 residues. The CDR3 DNA reads TGCAGTGCTATCCGGGACAGATACACCGGGGAGCTGTTTTTT. Encoded protein: CSAIRDRYTGELFF.

The sample holds many counts of this clonotype. The V call is TRBV5-6, the J call TRBJ2-7; no definite D call. The CDR3 extends over 14 amino acids. The germline gives CDR1 SGHDT, CDR2 YYEEEE. Trimming pared 0 bases from V and 6 bases from J, leaving 13 bases between. The CDR3 spells CASSLAPGGGEQYF. The CDR3 DNA is TGTGCCAGCAGCTTGGCCCCGGGTGGTGGCGAGCAGTACTTC.

This clonotype was counted a few times. This chain joins TRBV15 and TRBJ1-4, with TRBD1 matching 8 bases. The germline V gene has CDR1 LNHNV and CDR2 YYDKDF (reference sequence). The CDR3 totals 15 residues. V dropped 3 bases and J dropped 5; count of bases not matched to a gene: 5. CDR3 nucleotides: TGTGCCACCAGCAGCACAGGGGGAGGCAATGAAAAACTGTTTTTT. It specifies CATSSTGGGNEKLFF.

This clonotype occurred a few times. This rearrangement joins TRBV6-1 to TRBJ2-3, with a weak D call TRBD2 (7 bases). The CDR3 is 16 amino acids. V was shortened by 5 bases and J by 4 bases, with 19 bases between the two germline ends. Germline V gene data show CDR1 as MNHNS and CDR2 as SASEGT. CDR3 sequence (DNA): TGTGCCAGCAGTCGGACAGCGGGGCGTGAGGCAGATACGCAGTATTTT. It translates to CASSRTAGREADTQYF.

The chain couples TRBV20-1 to TRBJ2-7; no reliable D call. The germline V gene has CDR1 DFQATT and CDR2 SNEGSKA (reference sequence). The CDR3 sequence is 18 residues long. V was trimmed by 2 bases and J by 4 bases, leaving 27 bases between them. The CDR3 here is CSARLSVGVESLKYEQYF. The CDR3 DNA sequence: TGCAGTGCTAGATTAAGTGTCGGAGTAGAAAGTTTAAAATACGAGCAGTACTTC.

This sequence joins TRBV15 and TRBJ2-2; tentative D call: TRBD2 (6 bases). The CDR3 runs to 16 residues. With 7 bases removed from V and 5 bases from J, the gap between germline ends came to 20 bases. Germline V gene lookup returns CDR1 LNHNV and CDR2 YYDKDF (reference sequence). In DNA, the CDR3 is TGTGCCACCACAAAATCGGGACTCGAAATAACCGGGGAGCTGTTTTTT. The encoded protein is CATTKSGLEITGELFF.

This sequence joins TRBV2 and TRBJ1-1; D not certain. Trimming removed 8 bases from V and 6 bases from J, with 10 bases in between. Looked up from germline, CDR1 is SNHLY and CDR2 is FYNNEI. The CDR3 is 11 residues long. CDR3 bases: TGTGCCAGCCGGGGTATTGCTGAAGCTTTCTTT. Translating it yields CASRGIAEAFF.

This chain links TRBV4-2 with TRBJ2-2, with D perhaps TRBD1 (6 bases). V was trimmed by 7 bases and J by 5 bases, leaving 8 bases between them. Germline V gene data show CDR1 as LGHNA and CDR2 as YNFKEQ. The CDR3 extends over 12 amino acids. The CDR3 reads CASNQGTGELFF. In nucleotides, the CDR3 is TGTGCCAGCAACCAGGGGACCGGGGAGCTGTTTTTT.

A few counts support this clonotype. The chain recombines TRBV5-4 with TRBJ2-1, with D tentatively TRBD1 or TRBD2 (5 bases each). This CDR3 comprises 12 residues. The V end lost 7 bases, the J end lost 11 bases, and 16 bases lay between the germline ends. Germline loops: CDR1 SGHNT, CDR2 YYREEE (reference sequence). The CDR3 reads CASGSGDLKQFF. As DNA, the CDR3 is TGTGCCAGCGGAAGTGGGGACCTAAAGCAGTTCTTC.

This clonotype was seen repeatedly, ten times or more. The rearrangement uses TRBV11-1 and TRBJ2-2; the D is unclear. The CDR3 totals 13 residues. Germline V gene lookup returns CDR1 SGHAT and CDR2 FQDESV (reference sequence). Between the trimmed V and J ends, which lost 8 bases and 2 bases, there was a span of 9 bases. This chain's CDR3 is CASGYINTGELFF. The CDR3 DNA sequence: TGTGCCAGCGGATACATAAACACCGGGGAGCTGTTTTTT.

The gene calls are TRBV29-1 and TRBJ2-2; possible D gene TRBD1, 6 bases. CDR1 is SQVTM and CDR2 is ANQGSEA in the germline V gene. There are 12 residues in the CDR3. V dropped 5 bases and J dropped 7 bases, with 11 bases sitting between them. DNA of the CDR3: TGCAGCGTTCCCCAAGGGGGCGGGGAGCTGTTTTTT. Its translation is CSVPQGGGELFF.